A selection of T cell receptor beta chains follows, all from one sample in a study of blood T cell repertoires in COVID-19. The protocol was immunoSEQ multiplex PCR, while the TCRdb copy is restricted to in-frame clones and leaves out a portion. This sample has some 220,000 clones; 70% to 90% occur once, and the top ten carry roughly 5%. The source material was peripheral blood. All receptors come from a man aged 50-59 years with COVID-19, enrolled during active disease. Both conserved end residues are part of each CDR3. D genes are given only for firm matches. Part of the rows lack a size; the others show once, few, many or a class for expanded clones.

clone_size: .
j_call: TRBJ1-4
d_call: .
v_call: TRBV3-1/TRBV3-2
cdr3_aa: CASSKSPGSPNEKLFF
cdr3_nt: TGTGCCAGCAGCAAATCCCCCGGGTCTCCTAATGAAAAACTGTTTTTT

clone_size: .
j_call: TRBJ1-2
d_call: .
v_call: TRBV20-1
cdr3_aa: CSARAGEGYTF
cdr3_nt: TGCAGTGCTAGAGCAGGGGAAGGCTACACCTTC

clone_size: .
j_call: TRBJ1-6
d_call: TRBD1
v_call: TRBV18
cdr3_aa: CASSPRTGGNSPLHF
cdr3_nt: TGTGCCAGCTCACCTCGGACAGGGGGTAATTCACCCCTCCACTTT

clone_size: few
j_call: TRBJ2-5
d_call: .
v_call: TRBV11-1
cdr3_aa: CASSSGQIWTQYF
cdr3_nt: TGTGCCAGCAGCAGCGGACAGATCTGGACCCAGTACTTC

clone_size: .
j_call: TRBJ1-2
d_call: .
v_call: TRBV5-1
cdr3_aa: CASSDGSYGYTF
cdr3_nt: TGCGCCAGCAGCGACGGGAGCTATGGCTACACCTTC

clone_size: .
j_call: TRBJ2-1
d_call: .
v_call: TRBV6-5
cdr3_aa: CASSSPQGTNEQFF
cdr3_nt: TGTGCCAGCAGTTCCCCGCAGGGTACGAATGAGCAGTTCTTC

clone_size: .
j_call: TRBJ1-4
d_call: .
v_call: TRBV4-2
cdr3_aa: CASSPGQTNEKLFF
cdr3_nt: TGTGCCAGCAGCCCAGGACAGACTAATGAAAAACTGTTTTTT

clone_size: .
j_call: TRBJ1-1
d_call: TRBD1
v_call: TRBV6-5
cdr3_aa: CASSYASGTASTEAFF
cdr3_nt: TGTGCCAGCAGTTACGCTTCCGGGACAGCCTCAACTGAAGCTTTCTTT

clone_size: few
j_call: TRBJ2-5
d_call: TRBD1
v_call: TRBV7-2
cdr3_aa: CASSFQGVSKETQYF
cdr3_nt: TGTGCCAGCAGCTTCCAGGGGGTATCGAAAGAGACCCAGTACTTC

clone_size: .
j_call: TRBJ2-5
d_call: .
v_call: TRBV7-6
cdr3_aa: CASSLWTEETQYF
cdr3_nt: TGTGCCAGCAGCTTATGGACAGAAGAGACCCAGTACTTC

clone_size: .
j_call: TRBJ2-2
d_call: .
v_call: TRBV11-2
cdr3_aa: CASSFTGANTGELFF
cdr3_nt: TGTGCCAGCAGTTTTACCGGTGCGAACACCGGGGAGCTGTTTTTT

clone_size: .
j_call: TRBJ1-1
d_call: .
v_call: TRBV29-1
cdr3_aa: CSVEGGVNTEAFF
cdr3_nt: TGCAGCGTTGAAGGGGGGGTGAACACTGAAGCTTTCTTT

clone_size: .
j_call: TRBJ1-6
d_call: .
v_call: TRBV6-5
cdr3_aa: CASSFSGTSGSPLHF
cdr3_nt: TGTGCCAGCAGTTTCTCTGGAACATCGGGTTCACCCCTCCACTTT

clone_size: once
j_call: TRBJ1-2
d_call: .
v_call: TRBV27
cdr3_aa: CASSSSTGHGYTF
cdr3_nt: TGTGCCAGCAGTTCGTCGACAGGACATGGCTACACCTTC

clone_size: .
j_call: TRBJ2-7
d_call: TRBD2
v_call: TRBV4-1
cdr3_aa: CASSSRTSGGAKYF
cdr3_nt: TGCGCCAGCAGCTCCCGGACTAGCGGGGGGGCGAAGTACTTC

clone_size: .
j_call: TRBJ2-2
d_call: .
v_call: TRBV6-2/TRBV6-3
cdr3_aa: CASSYQGRTGELFF
cdr3_nt: TGTGCCAGCAGTTACCAGGGGCGCACCGGGGAGCTGTTTTTT

clone_size: few
j_call: TRBJ2-7
d_call: .
v_call: TRBV18
cdr3_aa: CASSPRQDHEQYF
cdr3_nt: TGTGCCAGCTCACCCCGACAGGACCACGAGCAGTACTTC

clone_size: .
j_call: TRBJ1-3
d_call: TRBD1
v_call: TRBV27
cdr3_aa: CASSPGTGARNTIYF
cdr3_nt: TGTGCCAGCAGTCCCGGGACAGGGGCCAGAAACACCATATATTTT

clone_size: .
j_call: TRBJ2-1
d_call: TRBD2
v_call: TRBV3-1/TRBV3-2
cdr3_aa: CASSQDPLAGRNEQFF
cdr3_nt: TGTGCCAGCAGCCAAGACCCCCTAGCGGGGCGCAATGAGCAGTTCTTC

clone_size: .
j_call: TRBJ2-5
d_call: .
v_call: TRBV2
cdr3_aa: CASSVATGSRQETQYF
cdr3_nt: TGTGCCAGCAGTGTTGCGACGGGGTCTCGACAAGAGACCCAGTACTTC

clone_size: .
j_call: TRBJ2-3
d_call: TRBD2
v_call: TRBV6-2/TRBV6-3
cdr3_aa: CASSYGTTTQYF
cdr3_nt: TGTGCCAGCAGTTATGGGACTACAACGCAGTATTTT

clone_size: .
j_call: TRBJ2-1
d_call: TRBD2
v_call: TRBV7-9
cdr3_aa: CASSLLAGGYNEQFF
cdr3_nt: TGTGCCAGCAGCCTACTAGCGGGGGGCTACAATGAGCAGTTCTTC

clone_size: .
j_call: TRBJ2-1
d_call: TRBD1
v_call: TRBV5-4
cdr3_aa: CASSPGQGTYNEQFF
cdr3_nt: TGTGCCAGCAGCCCCGGACAGGGCACCTACAATGAGCAGTTCTTC

clone_size: .
j_call: TRBJ2-3
d_call: .
v_call: TRBV4-2
cdr3_aa: CASSTRDMGDTQYF
cdr3_nt: TGTGCCAGCAGCACCCGGGACATGGGAGATACGCAGTATTTT

clone_size: .
j_call: TRBJ2-1
d_call: TRBD2
v_call: TRBV7-8
cdr3_aa: CASSLVRGLAGEYNEQFF
cdr3_nt: TGTGCCAGCAGCTTAGTTCGAGGGCTAGCGGGGGAATACAATGAGCAGTTCTTC